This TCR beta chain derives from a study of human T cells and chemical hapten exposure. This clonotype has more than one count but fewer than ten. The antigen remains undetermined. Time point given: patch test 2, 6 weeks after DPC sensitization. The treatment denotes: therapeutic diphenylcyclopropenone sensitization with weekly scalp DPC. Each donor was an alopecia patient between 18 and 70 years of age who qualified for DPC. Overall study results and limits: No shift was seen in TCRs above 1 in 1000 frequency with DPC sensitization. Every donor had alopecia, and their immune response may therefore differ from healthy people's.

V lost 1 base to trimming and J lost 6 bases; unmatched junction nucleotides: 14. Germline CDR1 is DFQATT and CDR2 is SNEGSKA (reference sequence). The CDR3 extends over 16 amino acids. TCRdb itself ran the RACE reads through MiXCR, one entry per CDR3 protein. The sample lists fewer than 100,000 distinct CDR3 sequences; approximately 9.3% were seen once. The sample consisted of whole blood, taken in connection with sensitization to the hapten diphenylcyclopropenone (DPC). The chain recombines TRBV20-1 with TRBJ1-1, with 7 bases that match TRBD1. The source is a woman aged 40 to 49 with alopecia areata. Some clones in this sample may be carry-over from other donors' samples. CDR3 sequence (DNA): TGCAGTGCTAGAGGACATCGGCAGACAGGGAAGTCTGAAGCTTTCTTT. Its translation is CSARGHRQTGKSEAFF.